The source of this T cell receptor beta chain is a study of blood T cell repertoires in COVID-19 (dated by TCRdb to the early 2020s). As for the study more broadly: Samples covering the acute and convalescent phases of COVID-19 were provided by collaborators in the United States, Italy and Spain. The prospective study material was composed of cDNA or gDNA derived from T cells, B-cell-depleted T cells, or PBMCs. The dataset comprised deeply sampled blood TCRbeta repertoires from subjects exposed to, actively infected with, or recovered from COVID-19. The repertoires were released in a freely available public database intended as a resource for research on the immune response to SARS-CoV-2. The samples were drawn from the first 160 participants of the ongoing ImmuneRACE study and from roughly 1,300 subjects provided by 6 global collaborators. Sample metadata almost always included a de-identified subject ID, COVID-19 status, age in years and sex. Where HLA class I and class II types were available, the types were taken from metadata supplied by the sample provider, not from assay-based typing.

Here is what the overall study found, with its caveats: The amount of clinical and demographic metadata varied by source and participant and was provided uncurated.

To note about this clone: No cognate antigen has been identified for it. No much larger clone is present one base from it, and per-base qualities are unavailable.

One collaborating source in Seattle enrolled patients while the patients were actively infected and followed the patients over time throughout the course of disease. Whole blood was collected in K2EDTA tubes by collaborating institutions according to the institutions' own protocols. For TCRbeta analysis, collaborators shipped samples in one of three forms: frozen whole blood, isolated PBMCs, or DNA extracted from either of those sample types. Trimming removed 1 base from V and 3 bases from J, leaving 7 bases between the germline ends. From a lookup of the germline V gene, CDR1 and CDR2 are SGHAT and FQNNGV. The CDR3 has 14 amino acids, counting the end cysteine and phenylalanine. Left in the record is the CDR3 DNA by itself, 42 bases read in frame from the first base. TCRbeta CDR3 regions were amplified from genomic DNA by means of the immunoSEQ Assay, a bias-controlled multiplex PCR. In the paper's pipeline: Nucleated cell counts per sample were estimated from amplification of reference gene primers within the assay. To quantify the absolute abundance of each unique TCRbeta CDR3 rearrangement, sequence reads were collapsed and filtered. For each sample, productive Simpson clonality was calculated as the square root of Simpson's diversity index across productive rearrangements. Held by TCRdb, this immuneACCESS table contains in-frame sequences only and omits some clones. Under half of the omission traces to an unresolved V gene where checked; the cause of the rest is unknown. V, J and clone size are those of that table, while D and trimming were read from the DNA. The sample table records 70,000 to 95,000 clones; 78% of these occur just once. The ten largest clones add up to approximately 40% of the sample.

The sequence derives from a man in his sixties with COVID-19, enrolled during active disease. The sequenced sample was peripheral blood. Rearrangement joined TRBV11-2 to TRBJ2-1; the best D guess is TRBD2, with 5 bases matching. The sequenced DNA is TGTGCCAGCAGCTTAGGACTAAACTACAATGAGCAGTTCTTC. It specifies CASSLGLNYNEQFF.